This paragraph reports one T cell receptor beta chain. TCRdb keeps only in-frame clones here, not all; method: immunoSEQ multiplex PCR. The sample shows about 70,000 clones, roughly 87% of them seen only once. Germline-derived CDR1 and CDR2 are MNHEY and SVGAGI. There are 11 residues in the CDR3. The J segment lost 8 bases and the V segment lost 6 bases, leaving 2 bases of the junction unmatched. This entry comes from a study of OX40 agonist ivuxolimab in advanced cancers. About the study: The patients got ivuxolimab, which is an agonistic anti-OX40 (CD134) antibody. While on treatment, patients had intravenous ivuxolimab at 0.01 to 10 mg/kg every 2 weeks.

The sequencing here drew on CD4+ or CD8+ T cells sorted from blood, taken in a trial of the OX40 agonist ivuxolimab. The source of this sequence is an adult with an advanced solid tumor such as melanoma, head and neck, liver or kidney cancer. The chain recombines TRBV6-5 with TRBJ1-2; 8 bases are a match to TRBD1. DNA for the CDR3: TGTGCCAGCAGGACAGGGGTGGGCTACACCTTC. Amino acid sequence: CASRTGVGYTF.